This paragraph reports one T cell receptor (beta chain). Vbeta (60) and Jbeta (13) primers were used in the PCR. Sequencing was performed with immunoSEQ multiplex PCR; in TCRdb, only in-frame clones are kept and a portion is missing. This sample has 95,000 to 150,000 clones, with roughly three fifths found just once. The record originates from a study of cytomegalovirus exposure and HLA in healthy donors. CDR1 and CDR2 (germline): SGHTA, FQGNSA. The length of the CDR3 is 13 residues. Trimming stripped 3 bases from V and 10 bases from J, with 14 bases between. The TCR comes from a woman aged 40 to 50 in good health and CMV-seropositive. This rearrangement joins TRBV7-2 to TRBJ2-3; the D gene is possibly TRBD2 (6 bases). Input material: PBMCs. CDR3 sequence (DNA): TGTGCCAGCAGCTTCGGAACGGGGGACGCGCAGTATTTT. Its protein is CASSFGTGDAQYF.